This T cell receptor (beta chain) was identified during a study of blood T cell repertoires in COVID-19. Study-level background: The United States, Italy and Spain were the sources of the acute and convalescent COVID-19 samples. T cells, B-cell-depleted T cells, or PBMCs supplied cDNA or gDNA.

Original methodology: Estimates of nucleated cell counts were drawn from the amplification of reference gene primers. TCRdb's table, derived via immunoSEQ multiplex PCR, lists solely in-frame clones and lacks some. V and J calls and clone size follow that table, whereas D and trimming were derived from the DNA. The table lists 65,000 to 70,000 clones, 87% of them singletons. Germline-derived CDR1 and CDR2 are SNHLY and FYNNEI. The CDR3 has 15 residues. V shed 0 bases and J shed 5 bases, with 13 bases lying between them. The clonotype comes from a woman of 80 years or more with acute or convalescent COVID-19. Material for sequencing was peripheral blood. The gene calls are TRBV2 and TRBJ1-1; unclear D gene. CDR3 nucleotide sequence: TGTGCCAGCAGTGAAGCTTCGGGGTTAGGAACTGAAGCTTTCTTT. Amino acids: CASSEASGLGTEAFF.